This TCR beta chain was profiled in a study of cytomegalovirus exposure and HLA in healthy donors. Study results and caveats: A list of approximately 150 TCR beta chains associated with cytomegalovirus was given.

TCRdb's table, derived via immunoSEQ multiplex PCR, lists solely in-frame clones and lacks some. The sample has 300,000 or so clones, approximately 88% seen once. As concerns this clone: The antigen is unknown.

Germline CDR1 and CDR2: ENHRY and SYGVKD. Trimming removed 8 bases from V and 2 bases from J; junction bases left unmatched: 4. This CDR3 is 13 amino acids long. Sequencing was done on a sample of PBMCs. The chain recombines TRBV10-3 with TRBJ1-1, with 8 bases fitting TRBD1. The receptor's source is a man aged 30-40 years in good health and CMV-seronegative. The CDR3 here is CAIADRVNTEAFF. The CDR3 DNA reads TGTGCCATCGCGGACAGGGTTAACACTGAAGCTTTCTTT.